This entry lists 29 T cell receptor beta chains sequenced from one sample in a study of T cell responses to AZD1222 COVID-19 vaccine. Sequenced by immunoSEQ multiplex PCR; TCRdb stores in-frame clones only, minus some. The sample has 150,000 to 200,000 clones, over 75% seen once. Sequenced material: peripheral blood, taken on day 0 of AZD1222 vaccination. These receptors came from an adult in good health.

CDR3 in amino acids: CASSLQQGANTEAFF. CDR3 DNA: TGTGCCAGCAGCTTACAACAGGGCGCGAACACTGAAGCTTTCTTT. The genes are TRBV7-9 and TRBJ1-1; D might be TRBD1 (6 bases). The CDR3 is made up of 15 amino acids. CDR1 is SEHNR, CDR2 FQNEAQ, per germline (reference sequence). The germline V and J ends were trimmed by 2 bases and 1 base, with 11 bases remaining between them. The whole variable domain, filled in from reference TRBV7-9 and TRBJ1-1, reads DTGVSQNPRHKITKRGQNVTFRCDPISEHNRLYWYRQTLGQGPEFLTYFQNEAQLEKSRLLSDRFSAERPKGSFSTLEIQRTEQGDSAMYLCASSLQQGANTEAFFGQGTRLTVV.

This clone was seen only a few times. The chain uses TRBV7-3 and TRBJ1-2; D unresolved. Germline loops: CDR1 SGHTA, CDR2 FQGTGA. The CDR3 contains 13 residues. Trimming removed 6 bases at V and 8 bases at J, with 16 bases between. CDR3 sequence (DNA): TGTGCCAGCAGTCCCGGACCGCCGGAAGGCTACACCTTC. This codes for CASSPGPPEGYTF.

The rearrangement uses TRBV7-2 and TRBJ1-5; D is perhaps TRBD1 (5 bases). The V gene lost 3 bases and the J gene lost 5 bases, with 11 bases spanning the gap. The CDR3 length is 14 residues. CDR1 is SGHTA, CDR2 FQGNSA, per germline. The CDR3 sequence is CASSLEGPYQPQHF. CDR3 coding DNA: TGTGCCAGCAGCTTGGAGGGACCTTATCAGCCCCAGCATTTT. Based on the CDR3 plus reference TRBV7-2 and TRBJ1-5, the full variable domain is GAGVSQSPSNKVTEKGKDVELRCDPISGHTALYWYRQSLGQGLEFLIYFQGNSAPDKSGLPSDRFSAERTGGSVSTLTIQRTQQEDSAVYLCASSLEGPYQPQHFGDGTRLSIL.

The chain joins TRBV3-1 (or the pseudogene TRBV3-2) to TRBJ1-2; TRBD1 agrees at 11 bases. The CDR3 has 13 amino acids. CDR1 and CDR2 from the germline V gene are LGHDT and YNNKEL (reference sequence). V lost 5 bases to trimming and J lost 7 bases; unmatched junction nucleotides: 3. CDR3 coding DNA: TGTGCCAGCAGCTGGGGACAGGGGGTTGGCTACACCTTC. Its protein is CASSWGQGVGYTF.

The genes are TRBV29-1 and TRBJ1-4; no clear D gene. Trimming removed 7 bases at V and 5 bases at J, with 11 bases between. Per germline, CDR1 SQVTM and CDR2 ANQGSEA. The CDR3 sequence is 12 residues long. The chain's CDR3 is CSGWSGNEKLFF. CDR3 coding DNA: TGCAGCGGGTGGTCGGGAAATGAAAAACTGTTTTTT.

The chain employs TRBV7-6 and TRBJ1-1, with 7 bases that match TRBD1. Germline-derived CDR1 and CDR2 are SGHVS and FNYEAQ. The V segment lost 5 bases and the J segment 6 bases; nucleotides outside the gene matches: 9. The CDR3 is 14 amino acids. The DNA for the CDR3 is TGTGCCAGCAGCCCCCGAGGGGGCAGGGCTGAAGCTTTCTTT. It specifies CASSPRGGRAEAFF.

This clone was counted between two and nine times. The chain carries TRBV4-1 and TRBJ2-1, with D tentatively TRBD1 (6 bases). V was trimmed by 2 bases and J by 10 bases, leaving 27 bases between them. The germline gives CDR1 MGHRA, CDR2 YSYEKL. This CDR3 comprises 18 residues. In DNA, the CDR3 is TGCGCCAGCAGCCAACGACCCCACGGACAGCGAGGGCCGGAAGAGCAGTTCTTC. It translates to CASSQRPHGQRGPEEQFF.

This clone was seen a handful of times. The chain carries TRBV5-5 and TRBJ2-3; TRBD2 might be the D (6 bases). V lost 0 bases and J lost 1, with 9 bases in between. Germline V gene data show CDR1 as SGHKS and CDR2 as YYEKEE (reference sequence). The CDR3 runs to 15 residues. The CDR3 region is CASSLVPSGTDTQYF. The CDR3 nucleotides read TGTGCCAGCAGCTTGGTGCCTAGCGGCACAGATACGCAGTATTTT.

The count of this clone is one. The rearrangement links TRBV3-1 (or the pseudogene TRBV3-2) to TRBJ1-5, with TRBD1 identical over 7 bases. The CDR3 has 15 amino acids. Germline lookup yields CDR1 LGHDT and CDR2 YNNKEL (reference sequence). V gave up 3 bases and J gave up 2 bases; unmatched junction bases: 4. CDR3 coding DNA: TGTGCCAGCAGCCAGGCTACAGGGGGCAATCAGCCCCAGCATTTT. Translation: CASSQATGGNQPQHF.

This clone was found once. The chain couples TRBV5-6 to TRBJ1-3; 8 bases agree with TRBD1. This CDR3 is built from 17 residues. Per germline, CDR1 SGHDT and CDR2 YYEEEE. Germline trimming cut 3 bases from V and 0 bases from J; bases unmatched to any gene: 8. This CDR3 reads CASSYPGQANSGNTIYF. The CDR3 coding sequence is TGTGCCAGCAGCTATCCGGGACAGGCGAACTCTGGAAACACCATATATTTT.

The gene calls are TRBV6-6 and TRBJ1-5, with D unresolved. Germline loops: CDR1 MNHNY, CDR2 SVGAGI (reference sequence). The CDR3 consists of 12 residues. V was cut by 3 bases and J by 6 bases, with 6 bases left in between. CDR3 sequence reads: CASSYVIQPQHF. CDR3 DNA: TGTGCCAGCAGTTATGTCATTCAGCCCCAGCATTTT.

This clone was counted a single time. The chain uses TRBV5-1 and TRBJ2-7; 7 positions agree with TRBD1. The junction had 7 bases not matched to a gene; V was cut back by 3 bases and J by 1 base. CDR1 is SGHRS, CDR2 YFSETQ, per germline. The CDR3 runs to 15 residues. The CDR3 region has the DNA TGCGCCAGCAGCTATGGGACAGATGCTTCCTACGAGCAGTACTTC. Its translation is CASSYGTDASYEQYF. Together with reference TRBV5-1 and TRBJ2-7, the CDR3 gives the full variable domain: KAGVTQTPRYLIKTRGQQVTLSCSPISGHRSVSWYQQTPGQGLQFLFEYFSETQRNKGNFPGRFSGRQFSNSRSEMNVSTLELGDSALYLCASSYGTDASYEQYFGPGTRLTVT.

There are a few counts of this clone. This chain uses TRBV9 with TRBJ2-7, with D possibly TRBD2 on 5 matching bases. V lost 3 bases and J 3 bases, leaving 19 bases between the germline ends. From germline, CDR1 is SGDLS and CDR2 YYNGEE. The CDR3 spans 16 residues. CDR3 in DNA: TGTGCCAGCAGCGCCCTCGGAGGATCCCCTCACTACGAGCAGTACTTC. Protein product: CASSALGGSPHYEQYF. Together with reference TRBV9 and TRBJ2-7, the CDR3 gives the full variable domain: DSGVTQTPKHLITATGQRVTLRCSPRSGDLSVYWYQQSLDQGLQFLIQYYNGEERAKGNILERFSAQQFPDLHSELNLSSLELGDSALYFCASSALGGSPHYEQYFGPGTRLTVT.

The V gene is TRBV19, the J gene TRBJ2-5, with D possibly TRBD2 on 6 matching bases. The V gene lost 1 base and the J gene lost 5 bases, with 14 bases spanning the gap. Germline V CDR1 and CDR2: LNHDA, SQIVND (reference sequence). The CDR3 runs 15 residues. The CDR3 coding sequence is TGTGCCAGTAGTATAGTCGCGGGGTACCCGGAGACCCAGTACTTC. Its translation is CASSIVAGYPETQYF.

The CDR3 DNA reads as TGTGCCAGCAGCTTACGACAGGGCCCCACGGAGACCCAGTACTTC. Translation gives CASSLRQGPTETQYF. The chain combines TRBV7-8 with TRBJ2-5; TRBD1 aligns across 7 bases. The CDR3 has 15 residues. The germline V gene has CDR1 SGHVS and CDR2 FQNEAQ. Trimming removed 2 bases from V and 5 bases from J; junction bases left unmatched: 8.

The chain uses TRBV3-1 (or the pseudogene TRBV3-2) and TRBJ2-7, with D perhaps TRBD2 (6 bases). The germline V gene has CDR1 LGHDT and CDR2 YNNKEL (reference sequence). CDR3 length equals 17 residues. Trimming pared 3 bases from V and 0 bases from J, leaving 18 bases between. The CDR3 protein is CASSQEGGSQISYEQYF. The CDR3 DNA reads as TGTGCCAGCAGCCAGGAGGGCGGCTCACAGATCTCCTACGAGCAGTACTTC.

J is TRBJ1-4 and V is TRBV6-1, with 9 bases fitting TRBD1. The CDR3 extends over 16 amino acids. V lost 1 base to trimming and J lost 8 bases; unmatched junction nucleotides: 8. The V gene's germline CDR1 is MNHNS and CDR2 SASEGT. The chain's CDR3 is CASSEVETGGKEKLFF. The CDR3 coding sequence is TGTGCCAGCAGTGAAGTGGAGACAGGGGGTAAAGAAAAACTGTTTTTT.

The J gene is TRBJ2-7, the V gene TRBV6-5; D ambiguous. The CDR3 has 14 residues. Germline CDR1 and CDR2: MNHEY and SVGAGI. V dropped 0 bases and J dropped 5 bases, with 11 bases sitting between them. CDR3 loop: CASSYSGGKDEQYF. In DNA, the CDR3 is TGTGCCAGCAGTTACTCAGGTGGGAAGGACGAGCAGTACTTC.

The sample holds one count of this clone. This rearrangement joins TRBV10-3 to TRBJ1-1; 8 bases align to TRBD1. The germline V gene has CDR1 ENHRY and CDR2 SYGVKD. CDR3 length: 14 residues. J gave up 10 bases and V 0 bases, and 7 bases lay outside the gene matches. The CDR3 sequence: CAISESTGEDGAFF. CDR3 bases: TGTGCCATCAGTGAGTCGACAGGGGAGGACGGAGCTTTCTTT.

The chain combines TRBV7-2 with TRBJ2-1; D ambiguous. Germline-derived CDR1 and CDR2 are SGHTA and FQGNSA. V lost 3 bases, J lost 3 bases, and 12 bases lay in between. The CDR3 consists of 15 residues. As DNA, the CDR3 is TGTGCCAGCAGCTTTGCTCCTACAATCTACAATGAGCAGTTCTTC. As protein: CASSFAPTIYNEQFF.

This clone occurred once. The gene calls are TRBV27 and TRBJ1-2, with a possible D match to TRBD1 (5 bases). The V gene lost 8 bases and the J gene lost 3 bases, with 13 bases spanning the gap. CDR3 size: 13 residues. The germline CDR1 and CDR2 sequences are MNHEY and SMNVEV (reference sequence). CDR3 loop: CASRRGGDYGYTF. CDR3 DNA sequence: TGTGCCAGCCGGCGGGGCGGTGACTATGGCTACACCTTC.

The rearrangement joins TRBV7-9 to TRBJ2-1; D is ambiguous. V lost 1 base, J lost 3 bases, and 7 bases lay in between. CDR1 SEHNR and CDR2 FQNEAQ come from the germline V gene (reference sequence). This CDR3 spans 14 amino acids. CDR3 in amino acids: CASSLDHLYNEQFF. The CDR3 DNA is TGTGCCAGCAGCTTAGATCATCTCTACAATGAGCAGTTCTTC.

The V and J genes are TRBV11-2 and TRBJ2-2, with 8 bases that match TRBD2. This CDR3 comprises 15 residues. Germline-derived CDR1 and CDR2 are SGHAT and FQNNGV. Trimming removed 2 bases from V and 7 bases from J; junction bases left unmatched: 6. Here the CDR3 reads CASSLPGGPVGELFF. The CDR3 coding sequence is TGTGCCAGCAGCTTACCGGGGGGGCCGGTCGGGGAGCTGTTTTTT.

The chain recombines TRBV27 with TRBJ1-1; D is undetermined. Germline V gives CDR1 MNHEY, CDR2 SMNVEV (reference sequence). The CDR3 is made up of 13 amino acids. Trimming took 6 bases from V and 1 from J, leaving 9 bases between them. Here the CDR3 reads CASSPFGNTEAFF. CDR3 coding DNA: TGTGCCAGCAGCCCGTTCGGGAACACTGAAGCTTTCTTT.

The chain combines TRBV11-3 with TRBJ1-1; D call uncertain. Germline V gene data show CDR1 as SGHNT and CDR2 as YENEEA. There are 13 residues in the CDR3. The ends were cut back, 3 bases at V and 4 bases at J, with 9 bases in the middle. DNA for the CDR3: TGTGCCAGCAGCTTGTGGGAGGGCACTGAAGCTTTCTTT. Translating gives CASSLWEGTEAFF.

This clone is a singleton in its sample. The chain joins TRBV7-3 to TRBJ2-6; D uncertain. Germline-derived CDR1 and CDR2 are SGHTA and FQGTGA. With 8 bases removed from V and 0 bases from J, the gap between germline ends came to 14 bases. This CDR3 comprises 16 residues. CDR3 sequence reads: CASEEQNLSGANVLTF. The CDR3 nucleotides read TGTGCCAGCGAGGAACAGAACCTCTCTGGGGCCAACGTCCTGACTTTC.

The chain links TRBV15 to TRBJ1-1; 8 bases fit TRBD1. Unmatched junction bases numbered 4, after V lost 3 bases and J lost 7 bases. CDR1 is LNHNV, CDR2 YYDKDF, per germline (reference sequence). This CDR3 is built from 13 residues. The CDR3 is CATSSGQGGEAFF. The CDR3 DNA is TGTGCCACCAGCAGCGGACAGGGAGGTGAAGCTTTCTTT.

The chain links TRBV15 to TRBJ1-2; D call uncertain. Per germline, CDR1 LNHNV and CDR2 YYDKDF (reference sequence). The CDR3 runs 17 residues. V was clipped by 2 bases and J by 4 bases, with 20 bases between them. CDR3 in DNA: TGTGCCACCAGCAGACCACTGGATGGCAACGCCGGCTATGGCTACACCTTC. Protein: CATSRPLDGNAGYGYTF.

This sequence joins TRBV7-9 and TRBJ2-3; 9 nucleotides match TRBD1. V was pared by 9 bases and J by 0 bases, with 10 bases of the junction left unmatched. The CDR3 spans 16 residues. Germline CDR1 and CDR2: SEHNR and FQNEAQ (reference sequence). The CDR3 region has the DNA TGTGCCAGTTTGGGACAGGGCCTCGGAAGCACAGATACGCAGTATTTT. This translates into CASLGQGLGSTDTQYF. Full variable domain (rest looked up from reference TRBV7-9 and TRBJ2-3): DTGVSQNPRHKITKRGQNVTFRCDPISEHNRLYWYRQTLGQGPEFLTYFQNEAQLEKSRLLSDRFSAERPKGSFSTLEIQRTEQGDSAMYLCASLGQGLGSTDTQYFGPGTRLTVL.